A single sample gave rise to the 27 T cell receptor beta chains below, sequenced in a study of T cell responses to AZD1222 COVID-19 vaccine. The table came from immunoSEQ multiplex PCR; TCRdb's copy has only in-frame clones and leaves some out. In the table there are tens of thousands of clones, about 85% of which are singletons. The sample in question was peripheral blood, obtained on day 0 of AZD1222 vaccination. The receptors stem from an adult in good health.

On this clone: Additional DNA sequences in this sample encode the identical CDR3. This sequence joins TRBV30 and TRBJ2-7; D is unclear. Germline CDR1 and CDR2: GTSNPN and SVGIG (reference sequence). The CDR3 loop spans 12 amino acids. Between the trimmed V and J ends, which lost 0 bases and 4 bases, there was a span of 7 bases. The DNA for the CDR3 is TGTGCCTGGAGTGTCGGGCCGTACGAGCAGTACTTC. Amino acid sequence: CAWSVGPYEQYF.

This clone was seen a handful of times. The V call is TRBV7-9, the J call TRBJ1-2; perhaps TRBD1 as D (6 bases). V gave up 3 bases and J gave up 8 bases, with 16 bases separating them. The CDR3 is 14 residues long. Germline CDR1 and CDR2: SEHNR and FQNEAQ (reference sequence). The CDR3 sequence: CASSFLGAGEGYTF. The CDR3 coding sequence is TGTGCCAGCAGCTTCCTAGGGGCAGGGGAAGGCTACACCTTC.

This chain links TRBV6-1 with TRBJ2-7, with D hard to call. V was cut by 0 bases and J by 4 bases, with 7 bases left in between. This CDR3 contains 13 residues. Germline V lookup: CDR1 MNHNS, CDR2 SASEGT. This chain's CDR3 is CASSEATRYEQYF. CDR3 nucleotides: TGTGCCAGCAGTGAAGCGACTCGATACGAGCAGTACTTC.

The V gene is TRBV19, the J gene TRBJ2-1, with 9 bases matching TRBD2. After removal of 3 bases from V and 8 bases from J, the junction contained 8 bases not matched to a gene. CDR1 and CDR2 (germline): LNHDA, SQIVND (reference sequence). The CDR3 runs 15 residues. This chain's CDR3 is CASSIGTSPSDEQFF. The CDR3 DNA sequence: TGTGCCAGTAGTATTGGGACTAGCCCGTCGGATGAGCAGTTCTTC. Variable domain in full (rest from reference TRBV19 and TRBJ2-1): DGGITQSPKYLFRKEGQNVTLSCEQNLNHDAMYWYRQDPGQGLRLIYYSQIVNDFQKGDIAEGYSVSREKKESFPLTVTSAQKNPTAFYLCASSIGTSPSDEQFFGPGTRLTVL.

V usage is TRBV7-3 and J usage is TRBJ2-3; 9 nucleotides agree with TRBD1. Unmatched junction bases numbered 3, after V lost 4 bases and J lost 4 bases. This CDR3 has 14 amino acids. Germline loops: CDR1 SGHTA, CDR2 FQGTGA. For the CDR3, the DNA is TGTGCCAGCAGCTATGGGACAGGGTCAGATACGCAGTATTTT. Amino acids: CASSYGTGSDTQYF.

The chain employs TRBV29-1 and TRBJ2-7, with 13 bases lining up with TRBD2. The CDR3 sequence is 15 residues long. With 7 bases clipped from V and 7 bases from J, the junction kept 13 bases outside the gene matches. Germline V gene lookup returns CDR1 SQVTM and CDR2 ANQGSEA. The CDR3, as DNA: TGCAGCGGGAGACTAGCGGGGGGCCCATCGGGGGAGCAGTACTTC. Its translation is CSGRLAGGPSGEQYF.

The J gene is TRBJ1-1, the V gene TRBV25-1, with D uncertain. The CDR3 consists of 12 residues. From germline, CDR1 is MGHDK and CDR2 SYGVNS. V lost 7 bases and J 3 bases, leaving 9 bases between the germline ends. Written as DNA, the CDR3 is TGTGCCAGCAAGGACGGCGACACTGAAGCTTTCTTT. Translation: CASKDGDTEAFF.

The chain couples TRBV11-2 to TRBJ1-6; D not resolved. Germline V gene data show CDR1 as SGHAT and CDR2 as FQNNGV. Trimming shortened V by 1 base and J by 7 bases, and 8 bases separated the two germline ends. CDR3 length: 14 residues. In DNA, the CDR3 is TGTGCCAGCAGCTTAGTGCAGCAGAATTCACCCCTCCACTTT. Its protein product is CASSLVQQNSPLHF.

This sequence joins TRBV5-6 and TRBJ2-7, with 7 bases fitting TRBD2. The CDR3 loop spans 15 amino acids. Unmatched junction bases numbered 7, after V lost 4 bases and J lost 0 bases. The germline V gene encodes CDR1 SGHDT and CDR2 YYEEEE. In DNA, the CDR3 is TGTGCCAGCAGCCCTGCTAGCGGCTACTCCTACGAGCAGTACTTC. It encodes CASSPASGYSYEQYF.

The chain couples TRBV7-2 to TRBJ1-1; D call uncertain. Germline CDR1 and CDR2: SGHTA and FQGNSA. This CDR3 has 14 amino acids. The V end was cut by 5 bases, the J end by 4 bases, with 14 bases between. The CDR3 DNA reads TGTGCCAGCAGCCTGGGCCCTATCCTCACTGAAGCTTTCTTT. This gives the protein CASSLGPILTEAFF. The variable domain in full, completed from reference TRBV7-2 and TRBJ1-1, reads GAGVSQSPSNKVTEKGKDVELRCDPISGHTALYWYRQSLGQGLEFLIYFQGNSAPDKSGLPSDRFSAERTGGSVSTLTIQRTQQEDSAVYLCASSLGPILTEAFFGQGTRLTVV.

The chain couples TRBV2 to TRBJ2-1; D is possibly TRBD2 (7 bases). CDR1 is SNHLY and CDR2 is FYNNEI in the germline V gene. Trimming removed 6 bases at V and 3 bases at J, with 12 bases between. The CDR3 spans 14 residues. As DNA, the CDR3 is TGTGCCAGCAGAGGGGGGGACCTCTACAATGAGCAGTTCTTC. Translated, it gives CASRGGDLYNEQFF. Supplemented by reference TRBV2 and TRBJ2-1, the full variable domain reads EPEVTQTPSHQVTQMGQEVILRCVPISNHLYFYWYRQILGQKVEFLVSFYNNEISEKSEIFDDQFSVERPDGSNFTLKIRSTKLEDSAMYFCASRGGDLYNEQFFGPGTRLTVL.

This chain links TRBV15 with TRBJ2-2, with no clear D. Trimming left V 4 bases short and J 0 bases short, with 12 bases between. The CDR3 has 16 amino acids. Germline values: CDR1 LNHNV, CDR2 YYDKDF (reference sequence). The chain's CDR3 is CATSTQMTTNTGELFF. The DNA of the CDR3 is TGTGCCACCAGCACCCAGATGACCACGAACACCGGGGAGCTGTTTTTT.

The chain couples TRBV16 to TRBJ1-2; no definite D call. The ends were cut back, 2 bases at V and 8 bases at J, with 12 bases in the middle. Germline V gene lookup returns CDR1 KGHSY and CDR2 FQNENV. CDR3 size: 13 residues. CDR3 DNA: TGTGCCAGCAGCCAAAAGTCGTACGGGGGCTACACCTTC. Encoded protein: CASSQKSYGGYTF.

The chain links TRBV12-3 or TRBV12-4 to TRBJ2-1, with D unresolved. Trimming cost V 2 bases and J 5 bases, with 7 bases left between them. The length of the CDR3 is 13 residues. CDR3 DNA: TGTGCCAGCAGTTTACACCCAAACAATGAGCAGTTCTTC. Encoded protein: CASSLHPNNEQFF.

The chain joins TRBV5-1 to TRBJ2-7; D gene ambiguous. The germline V gene encodes CDR1 SGHRS and CDR2 YFSETQ. Between the trimmed V and J ends, which lost 1 base and 3 bases, there was a span of 8 bases. The CDR3 sequence is 13 residues long. CDR3 nucleotides: TGCGCCAGCAGCTTGTTTCGTGGCTACGAGCAGTACTTC. Its translation: CASSLFRGYEQYF.

Here the CDR3 DNA reads TGTGCCAGCAGTGAAGAGGGCGGGGGCTCTCAGTACTTC. It specifies CASSEEGGGSQYF. This chain uses TRBV6-1 with TRBJ2-7, with D tentatively TRBD2 (7 bases). Trimming removed 1 base from V and 10 bases from J, with 14 bases in between. The CDR3 loop spans 13 amino acids. CDR1 and CDR2 from the germline V gene are MNHNS and SASEGT.

The chain recombines TRBV6-5 with TRBJ2-2, with D perhaps TRBD2 (6 bases). This CDR3 spans 15 amino acids. Germline V gene data show CDR1 as MNHEY and CDR2 as SVGAGI. V gave up 10 bases and J gave up 10 bases, with 25 bases separating them. The CDR3 DNA is TGTGCCACCAAACCCGGAGGGAGGCGGTTCACGGAGCTGTTTTTT. Amino acid sequence: CATKPGGRRFTELFF.

The rearrangement uses TRBV11-2 and TRBJ1-3; D is possibly TRBD1 (6 bases). V was cut by 4 bases and J by 2 bases, with 24 bases left in between. The CDR3 totals 19 residues. CDR1 is SGHAT, CDR2 FQNNGV, per germline. The CDR3 DNA sequence: TGTGCCAGCAGCTCGGATATCCGGGACATCGTCGGGCCTGGAAACACCATATATTTT. This translates into CASSSDIRDIVGPGNTIYF. Full variable domain (rest looked up from reference TRBV11-2 and TRBJ1-3): EAGVAQSPRYKIIEKRQSVAFWCNPISGHATLYWYQQILGQGPKLLIQFQNNGVVDDSQLPKDRFSAERLKGVDSTLKIQPAKLEDSAVYLCASSSDIRDIVGPGNTIYFGEGSWLTVV.

The chain combines TRBV6-5 with TRBJ2-5; TRBD2 is a possible D gene (6 bases). Germline V gene lookup returns CDR1 MNHEY and CDR2 SVGAGI. V gave up 2 bases and J gave up 4 bases, with 14 bases separating them. CDR3 length: 15 amino acids. CDR3 in DNA: TGTGCCAGCAGTTACGTCGGGGGATTCGGAGAGACCCAGTACTTC. Encoded protein: CASSYVGGFGETQYF.

The chain is built from TRBV7-3 and TRBJ2-1; 10 nucleotides match TRBD2. Germline V CDR1 and CDR2: SGHTA, FQGTGA. J lost 8 bases, V lost 3 bases, and 7 bases had no gene match. CDR3 length equals 15 residues. CDR3 amino acids: CASSFGTSVSDEQFF. CDR3 coding DNA: TGTGCCAGCAGCTTCGGGACTAGCGTGAGCGATGAGCAGTTCTTC. Combining the CDR3 with reference TRBV7-3 and TRBJ2-1 gives the whole variable domain GAGVSQTPSNKVTEKGKYVELRCDPISGHTALYWYRQSLGQGPEFLIYFQGTGAADDSGLPNDRFFAVRPEGSVSTLKIQRTERGDSAVYLCASSFGTSVSDEQFFGPGTRLTVL.

This rearrangement joins TRBV6-1 to TRBJ1-5, with a tentative D call TRBD1 (5 bases). V was shortened by 1 base and J by 3 bases, with 10 bases between the two germline ends. The CDR3 extends over 15 amino acids. The germline CDR1 and CDR2 sequences are MNHNS and SASEGT. CDR3 DNA: TGTGCCAGCAGTGAAGTGGGGGGTGCCAATCAGCCCCAGCATTTT. This gives the protein CASSEVGGANQPQHF.

The V gene is TRBV24-1, the J gene TRBJ2-3; the D call may be TRBD1 or TRBD2 (6 bases each). The germline V gene has CDR1 KGHDR and CDR2 SFDVKD. The CDR3 length is 17 residues. The V end lost 6 bases, the J end lost 3 bases, and 21 bases lay between the germline ends. For the CDR3, the DNA is TGTGCCACCAGTTTGTCGTATGGGGGGCTAGTAACAGATACGCAGTATTTT. This gives the protein CATSLSYGGLVTDTQYF.

The rearrangement links TRBV10-3 to TRBJ1-1; D is unclear. CDR3 length equals 12 residues. CDR1 ENHRY and CDR2 SYGVKD come from the germline V gene. Trimming removed 6 bases at V and 8 bases at J, with 13 bases between. As DNA, the CDR3 is TGTGCCATCAGCTTATATGGGGAGGAAGCTTTCTTT. Its protein is CAISLYGEEAFF.

The V call is TRBV7-2, the J call TRBJ1-6; weak D call: TRBD1 (6 bases). This CDR3 region has 13 residues. The V end was cut by 5 bases, the J end by 9 bases, with 11 bases between. Looked up from germline, CDR1 is SGHTA and CDR2 is FQGNSA. In nucleotides, the CDR3 is TGTGCCAGCAGCGAAACAGGGACTTCACCCCTCCACTTT. Translation gives CASSETGTSPLHF.

This clone was seen only a few times. The chain couples TRBV6-5 to TRBJ1-1, with D possibly matching TRBD1 (5 bases). Trimming took 7 bases from V and 6 from J, leaving 15 bases between them. This CDR3 has 13 amino acids. Germline loops: CDR1 MNHEY, CDR2 SVGAGI. The DNA of the CDR3 is TGTGCCAGCACCAGGGCGCAAGAAGCTGAAGCTTTCTTT. Translated, it gives CASTRAQEAEAFF.

The CDR3 nucleotides are TGTGCCAGCAGCACAGCGCAGGGCTCCTACGAGCAGTACTTC. Its translation is CASSTAQGSYEQYF. V is TRBV6-5 and J is TRBJ2-7; perhaps TRBD1 as D (5 bases). CDR1 and CDR2 (germline): MNHEY, SVGAGI. V was pared by 6 bases and J by 0 bases, with 12 bases between. The CDR3 totals 14 residues.

V gene TRBV3-1 (or the pseudogene TRBV3-2) combines with J gene TRBJ1-5, with a possible D match to TRBD1 (5 bases). The CDR3 has 15 amino acids. Trimming pared 4 bases from V and 1 base from J, leaving 11 bases between. Germline V CDR1 and CDR2: LGHDT, YNNKEL (reference sequence). CDR3 in amino acids: CASSPVQGSNQPQHF. CDR3 in DNA: TGTGCCAGCAGCCCCGTCCAGGGAAGCAATCAGCCCCAGCATTTT.